Described below is a single T cell receptor beta chain sequence and its context. Many counts were recorded for this clonotype. Its binding antigen is unknown. Within one base of it there is no much larger clone, and no base qualities were kept. This sample was taken from a study of Graves' ophthalmopathy and Graves' hyperthyroidism (dated by TCRdb to the late 2010s). For context, the study as a whole: Hyperthyroidism was defined as stable when no progression to ophthalmopathy occurred within 18 months of follow-up. The study used TCR beta repertoire signatures to distinguish Graves' ophthalmopathy from Graves' hyperthyroidism and to predict progression to ophthalmopathy. In total, under 150 blood samples were TCR-sequenced: 43 ophthalmopathy, over 70 hyperthyroidism and around 17 hyperthyroidism-to-ophthalmopathy patients. A discovery set of 95 to 100 patients (43 ophthalmopathy, 55 to 60 stable hyperthyroidism) was enrolled to explore V-J signatures distinguishing ophthalmopathy from hyperthyroidism. The independent validation cohort included approximately 19 hyperthyroidism patients plus 17 patients who later progressed from hyperthyroidism to ophthalmopathy. In roughly 6 hyperthyroidism patients, the T-cell repertoire of thyroid tissue was compared with the T-cell repertoire of blood. Following sampling, methimazole starting at 30 mg daily was administered to hyperthyroidism patients, and high-dose intravenous methylprednisolone was administered to ophthalmopathy patients.

Hyperthyroidism patients were newly diagnosed, were aged 18 to 65 years, and had a disease duration under 2 months. Patients were excluded if they had other autoimmune diseases, uncontrolled infections, pregnancy or lactation. Clinical symptoms, serum thyroxine, TRAb, thyroid ultrasound and orbital computed tomography formed the basis of the diagnosis. Trizol reagent was used to extract the total RNA, and its quality was then checked on an Agilent 2100 Bioanalyzer. For repertoire sequencing, the TCR beta CDR3 regions were amplified from RNA transcripts. The first round was an RT-PCR using HTBI primers with the Qiagen OneStep RT-PCR kit, and this first round was followed by a second-round multiplex PCR, then size selection and purification. Sequencing of the libraries was carried out on an Illumina HiSeq2000 in paired-end mode with 100 bp reads. Under the source paper's analysis protocol: SOAPnuke was used for read processing, and reads with adapters, uncalled bases, a mean Phred below 15, or no exact constant-primer or identifier match were discarded. COPE v1.2.5 was used to merge the high-quality paired reads. Clonotypes were defined as unique nucleotide sequences and were aligned to IMGT TRB V, D and J references using MiTCR v1.1. The analysis was limited to V-J combinations with a frequency above 0.0001, which together covered 99.2% of repertoires. For each V-J combination, a TCR clonal expansion and chaos score was defined as the ratio of F50 clonal expansion to chaos observed in the TCRdist matrix. Welch's t-statistics and random forest were used to reduce the features to around 13 V-J combinations, which were then used as input to a naive Bayes classifier. The Morisita-Horn index was used to measure how similar the thyroid and blood repertoires were. The public reads were quality trimmed at Q25 with fastp and then assembled into clones with MiXCR by TCRdb, keeping productive beta chains. One record per CDR3 amino acid sequence lists the most common genes and DNA. These V and J calls derive from TCRdb rather than the authors' analysis. The sample table contains 450,000 to 600,000 distinct CDR3 sequences; only one count was recorded for approximately 37% of them. The ten largest account for 3.5% to 5% of the sample.

Per the germline V gene (reference sequence), SEHNR is the CDR1 and FQNEAQ is the CDR2. V loses 5 bases, J loses 0 bases, and the germline ends lie 10 bases apart. The CDR3, from cysteine to phenylalanine, totals 15 residues. The entry retains the CDR3 DNA only, 45 bases that are in frame from base 1. Study-wide findings and limitations: Most expanded thyroid clonotypes with frequency above 0.001 were also detected in blood, suggesting blood repertoires may reflect the thyroid immune response. In cross-validation, the 13-signature model distinguished ophthalmopathy from stable hyperthyroidism with nearly 90% sensitivity and around 81% specificity, and in the test set the corresponding values were approximately 80% and 75%. In validation, the model predicted ophthalmopathy progression with about 71% sensitivity and approximately 72% specificity; some 13 predicted patients were CT-confirmed with GO in a median of about 7.1 months. Sample size was not statistically predetermined, and group allocation was not concealed from the investigators.

The sequence was collected from an adult man with Graves' hyperthyroidism. In this chain, TRBV7-9 is recombined with TRBJ1-4; too little of a D gene remains to name it. The sequencing input was peripheral blood or thyroid tissue (not recorded which). The bases read TGTGCCAGCAGCCCAAGCGGATCAACTAATGAAAAACTGTTTTTT. Its protein is CASSPSGSTNEKLFF.